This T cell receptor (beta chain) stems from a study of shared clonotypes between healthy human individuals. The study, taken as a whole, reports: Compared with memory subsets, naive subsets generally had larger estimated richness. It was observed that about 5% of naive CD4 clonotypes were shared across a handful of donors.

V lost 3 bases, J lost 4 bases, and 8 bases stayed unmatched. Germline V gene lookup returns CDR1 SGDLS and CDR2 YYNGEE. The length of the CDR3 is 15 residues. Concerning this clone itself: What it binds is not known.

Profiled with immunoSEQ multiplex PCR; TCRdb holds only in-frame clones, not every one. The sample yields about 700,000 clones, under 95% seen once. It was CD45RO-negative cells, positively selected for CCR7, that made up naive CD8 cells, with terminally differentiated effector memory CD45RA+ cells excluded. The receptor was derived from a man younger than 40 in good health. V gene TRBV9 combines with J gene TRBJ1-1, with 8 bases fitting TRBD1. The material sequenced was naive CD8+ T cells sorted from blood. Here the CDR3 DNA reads TGTGCCAGCAGCGCCCGGACAGGGTCGGGCACTGAAGCTTTCTTT. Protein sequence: CASSARTGSGTEAFF.